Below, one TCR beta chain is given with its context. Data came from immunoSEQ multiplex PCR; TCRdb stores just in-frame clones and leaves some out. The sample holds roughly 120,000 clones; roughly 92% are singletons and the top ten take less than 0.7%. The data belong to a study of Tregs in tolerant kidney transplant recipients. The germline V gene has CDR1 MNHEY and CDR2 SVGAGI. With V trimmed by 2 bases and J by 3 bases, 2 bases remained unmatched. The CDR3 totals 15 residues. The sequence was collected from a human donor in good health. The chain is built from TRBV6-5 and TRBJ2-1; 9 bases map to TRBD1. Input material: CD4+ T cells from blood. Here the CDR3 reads CASSYRDRVYNEQFF. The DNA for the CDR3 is TGTGCCAGCAGTTACCGGGACAGGGTCTACAATGAGCAGTTCTTC.